The clone carrying this T cell receptor beta chain has a handful of counts. Original methodology: Estimation of nucleated cell counts relied on the amplification of reference gene primers. TCRdb keeps only in-frame clones here, not all; method: immunoSEQ multiplex PCR. That table gives V, J and clone size, and the DNA gave D and trimming. Of 200,000 to 250,000 clones in the sample, 83% were seen once. The Seattle patients joined while their infection was active and were tracked longitudinally afterward. This sample is drawn from a study of blood T cell repertoires in COVID-19. As for the study in general: The origin of the acute and convalescent COVID-19 samples was the United States, Italy and Spain. PBMCs, B-cell-depleted T cells, or T cells provided the cDNA or gDNA that made up the material.

The TCR was taken from a woman younger than 45 with COVID-19, enrolled during active disease. Sequencing was carried out using peripheral blood.

This chain's CDR3 is CASSHGLAVSEQFF. DNA for the CDR3: TGCGCCAGCAGCCACGGGCTAGCCGTTAGTGAGCAGTTCTTC. The chain links TRBV4-3 to TRBJ2-1, with D possibly TRBD2 on 5 matching bases. Trimming stripped 3 bases from V and 9 bases from J, with 15 bases between. The CDR3 sequence is 14 residues long. CDR1 is LGHNA and CDR2 is YSLEER in the germline V gene.